This entry features one T cell receptor beta chain sequence. Its target is not known. The germline V gene has CDR1 MNHEY and CDR2 SMNVEV (reference sequence). CDR3 size: 15 residues. J gave up 1 base and V 6 bases, and 0 bases lay outside the gene matches. This sample was taken from a study of OX40 agonist ivuxolimab in advanced cancers. Study details: While on treatment, patients had intravenous ivuxolimab at 0.01 to 10 mg/kg every 2 weeks.

At cycle 4 day 1, cycle 7 day 1, and baseline, blood was sampled. Study-wide points: The specificity for antigen of the expanded peripheral T cells was not determined. Averaged across samples, CD8+ T cells carried more expanded clones than CD4+ did.

Only in-frame clones appear in the TCRdb table, and some are missing; sequencing was by immunoSEQ multiplex PCR. The profile shows roughly 64,000 clones, approximately 81% of them singletons. The source of this sequence is an adult with an advanced solid tumor such as melanoma, head and neck, liver or kidney cancer. The chain combines TRBV27 with TRBJ2-3, with 14 nucleotides matching TRBD2. The starting material was CD4+ or CD8+ T cells sorted from blood, obtained in a trial of the OX40 agonist ivuxolimab. The DNA for the CDR3 is TGTGCCAGCAGGGGACTAGCGGGAGGCACAGATACGCAGTATTTT. Amino acids: CASRGLAGGTDTQYF.